These 23 T cell receptor beta chains were all obtained from the same sample, sequenced in a study of radiotherapy plus CTLA-4 blockade in lung cancer. Profiling relied on immunoSEQ multiplex PCR, and the TCRdb table lists in-frame clones only, not all of them. The table lists 80,000 or so clones, 78% of them singletons. The input for sequencing was peripheral blood, taken from a patient treated with radiotherapy plus ipilimumab. The receptors were gathered from a human donor with non-small cell lung cancer whose response to radiotherapy plus ipilimumab could not be evaluated. Some clones in this sample may be carry-over from other donors' samples.

In this sample, this clone turned up a few times. Given a much more abundant clone one base away, this may be a read error. The chain is built from TRBV4-2 and TRBJ2-7; D perhaps matches TRBD1 (6 bases). Deletions cut 5 bases from V and 2 bases from J, with 10 bases between. Germline CDR1 reads LGHNA; CDR2 reads YNFKEQ. This CDR3 is built from 13 residues. The CDR3 sequence: CASSEDRAYEQYF. CDR3 coding DNA: TGTGCCAGCAGCGAGGACAGAGCCTACGAGCAGTACTTC.

The V gene is TRBV7-6, the J gene TRBJ1-1; possible D gene TRBD1, 5 bases. Per germline, CDR1 SGHVS and CDR2 FNYEAQ. V was pared by 1 base and J by 3 bases, with 6 bases between. The CDR3 spans 13 residues. For the CDR3, the DNA is TGTGCCAGCAGCTTAGTAGGGGACACTGAAGCTTTCTTT. It specifies CASSLVGDTEAFF.

The chain joins TRBV29-1 to TRBJ1-1; D not certain. CDR3 length: 13 amino acids. Trimming shortened V by 2 bases and J by 1 base, and 8 bases separated the two germline ends. CDR1 and CDR2 (germline): SQVTM, ANQGSEA. Here the CDR3 reads CSVEKQPNTEAFF. The CDR3 nucleotides read TGCAGCGTTGAAAAGCAACCGAACACTGAAGCTTTCTTT.

V and J are TRBV4-1 and TRBJ1-6; 8 nucleotides align to TRBD1. The CDR3 is made up of 17 amino acids. V shed 4 bases, J shed 3 bases, and the junction held 8 bases outside the gene matches. The germline V gene has CDR1 MGHRA and CDR2 YSYEKL. CDR3 sequence reads: CASSLGQGANYNSPLHF. The DNA of the CDR3 is TGCGCCAGCAGCCTCGGGCAGGGGGCCAACTATAATTCACCCCTCCACTTT.

The V gene is TRBV7-6, the J gene TRBJ2-3; 9 bases are shared with TRBD1. There are 17 residues in the CDR3. V shed 0 bases and J 1 base; nucleotides not matched to a gene: 5. CDR1 SGHVS and CDR2 FNYEAQ come from the germline V gene. Here the CDR3 reads CASSLATGGMGTDTQYF. The DNA for the CDR3 is TGTGCCAGCAGCTTAGCGACAGGGGGAATGGGCACAGATACGCAGTATTTT.

The chain carries TRBV30 and TRBJ1-1; D is uncertain. The V end lost 8 bases, the J end lost 2 bases, and 15 bases lay between the germline ends. The CDR3 covers 13 residues. Per the germline V gene, CDR1 is GTSNPN and CDR2 is SVGIG (reference sequence). The CDR3 nucleotides read TGTGCCCTTGAAGGCCAGACAAACACTGAAGCTTTCTTT. Translating gives CALEGQTNTEAFF.

The genes are TRBV7-8 and TRBJ1-5, with D perhaps matching TRBD1 (5 bases). V lost 0 bases, J lost 5 bases, and 14 bases lay in between. Looked up from germline, CDR1 is SGHVS and CDR2 is FQNEAQ. This CDR3 spans 16 amino acids. The CDR3 DNA sequence: TGTGCCAGCAGCTTAGCGCCGGCAGGGAACGATCAGCCCCAGCATTTT. This translates into CASSLAPAGNDQPQHF.

The rearrangement uses TRBV6-1 and TRBJ2-3, with 9 bases identical to TRBD2. Per the germline V gene, CDR1 is MNHNS and CDR2 is SASEGT. This CDR3 is 15 amino acids long. V lost 0 bases to trimming and J lost 11 bases; unmatched junction nucleotides: 9. CDR3 sequence: CASSEARRGGAEQYF. The CDR3 nucleotides read TGTGCCAGCAGTGAAGCTAGGCGGGGGGGGGCGGAGCAGTATTTT.

This clone was recorded a few times. The chain uses TRBV28 and TRBJ1-4, with TRBD1 identical over 10 bases. The CDR3 is 15 residues long. Germline CDR1 and CDR2: MDHEN and SYDVKM. Losses at the gene ends were 3 bases for V and 8 bases for J; bases not matched to a gene: 6. The CDR3 DNA reads as TGTGCCAGCAGTTTTGGACAGGGGGGGAGGGAAAAACTGTTTTTT. It is translated as CASSFGQGGREKLFF.

In the case of this clone: Lacking the conserved final phenylalanine or tryptophan, this CDR3 likely reflects a read error. The CDR3 here is CASSLYGDYGYTL. CDR3 DNA sequence: TGTGCCAGCAGCTTGTATGGGGACTATGGCTACACCCTC. This chain connects TRBV7-9 to TRBJ1-2; D is undetermined. Germline CDR1 reads SEHNR; CDR2 reads FQNEAQ (reference sequence). The CDR3 is made up of 13 amino acids. With 3 bases removed from V and 3 bases from J, the gap between germline ends came to 8 bases.

This clone was counted once. V usage is TRBV4-1 and J usage is TRBJ2-5; D possibly corresponds to TRBD1 (6 bases). The J call may be incorrect, as the DNA end agrees better with TRBJ2-7. CDR1 is MGHRA and CDR2 is YSYEKL in the germline V gene. The CDR3 runs 15 residues. CDR3 sequence reads: CASSHWAGVAYEQYF. DNA for the CDR3: TGCGCCAGCAGCCATTGGGCAGGGGTTGCCTACGAGCAGTACTTC.

This rearrangement joins TRBV10-3 to TRBJ1-5; 7 nucleotides match TRBD1. The CDR3 covers 16 residues. Germline V gives CDR1 ENHRY, CDR2 SYGVKD. Trimming removed 3 bases from V and 6 bases from J; junction bases left unmatched: 11. CDR3 region: CAISDPRTGPGQPQHF. CDR3 nucleotides: TGTGCCATCAGTGACCCTCGGACAGGACCGGGTCAGCCCCAGCATTTT.

V usage is TRBV11-2 and J usage is TRBJ2-7, with 7 bases that match TRBD2. The V gene's germline CDR1 is SGHAT and CDR2 FQNNGV. With 1 base clipped from V and 0 bases from J, the junction kept 6 bases outside the gene matches. The CDR3 has 16 residues. CDR3 DNA sequence: TGTGCCAGCAGCTTAGGAGGGCGGGGGAGCTCCTACGAGCAGTACTTC. Protein sequence: CASSLGGRGSSYEQYF.

The genes are TRBV4-3 and TRBJ2-5; maybe TRBD1 (6 bases). V shed 0 bases and J shed 0 bases, with 8 bases lying between them. The CDR3 contains 15 residues. Germline CDR1 LGHNA, CDR2 YSLEER. The CDR3 DNA reads TGCGCCAGCAGCCAAGAGGGACAAGACCAAGAGACCCAGTACTTC. Encoded protein: CASSQEGQDQETQYF.

The J gene is TRBJ2-7, the V gene TRBV4-2; 9 positions match TRBD2. CDR1 and CDR2 from the germline V gene are LGHNA and YNFKEQ. J was trimmed by 4 bases and V by 1 base; bases with no gene match: 5. This CDR3 comprises 15 residues. CDR3 region: CASSQALAGVYEQYF. In DNA, the CDR3 is TGTGCCAGCAGCCAAGCATTAGCGGGGGTTTACGAGCAGTACTTC.

The chain links TRBV9 to TRBJ2-7; D possibly corresponds to TRBD1 (6 bases). V lost 3 bases and J 1 base, leaving 8 bases between the germline ends. The CDR3 has 13 amino acids. Germline CDR1 reads SGDLS; CDR2 reads YYNGEE. CDR3 bases: TGTGCCAGCAGCGCCGGACAGTCCTACGAGCAGTACTTC. It translates to CASSAGQSYEQYF.

This clone has only a few counts. This chain links TRBV5-6 with TRBJ2-1; D unclear. The V gene lost 1 base and the J gene lost 5 bases, with 13 bases spanning the gap. Germline-derived CDR1 and CDR2 are SGHDT and YYEEEE. The CDR3 extends over 15 amino acids. This CDR3 is CASSLPPGSNNEQFF. The CDR3 nucleotides are TGTGCCAGCAGCTTGCCTCCGGGTAGTAACAATGAGCAGTTCTTC.

This chain connects TRBV2 to TRBJ2-3; 8 bases line up with TRBD2. V lost 7 bases and J lost 2; bases outside the gene matches: 8. Per the germline V gene, CDR1 is SNHLY and CDR2 is FYNNEI. The CDR3 is 15 amino acids. CDR3 nucleotide sequence: TGTGCCAGCACCGCCGGGACTAGAGACACAGATACGCAGTATTTT. Its protein product is CASTAGTRDTDTQYF.

The chain is built from TRBV5-1 and TRBJ2-3, with a weak D call TRBD2 (5 bases). Trimming cost V 6 bases and J 11 bases, with 22 bases left between them. There are 14 residues in the CDR3. Germline lookup yields CDR1 SGHRS and CDR2 YFSETQ. CDR3 region: CASTSHLGTSQQYF. DNA of the CDR3: TGCGCCAGCACCTCCCACTTGGGTACTAGTCAGCAGTATTTT.

This clone appeared once. This rearrangement joins TRBV6-1 to TRBJ1-5; weak D call: TRBD1 (6 bases). Trimming took 6 bases from V and 12 from J, leaving 15 bases between them. The CDR3 is made up of 12 amino acids. Germline CDR1 reads MNHNS; CDR2 reads SASEGT. DNA of the CDR3: TGTGCCAGCAGGCCGGCCAGGGGCTTCCAGCATTTT. This encodes CASRPARGFQHF.

The CDR3 bases are TGTGCCAGCAGCTCACTACAGGGGGGCTACGAGCAGTACTTC. It translates to CASSSLQGGYEQYF. The rearrangement joins TRBV7-6 to TRBJ2-7; 8 nucleotides match TRBD1. The CDR3 is 14 amino acids. J gave up 3 bases and V 4 bases, and 5 bases lay outside the gene matches. The germline V gene has CDR1 SGHVS and CDR2 FNYEAQ.

This chain connects TRBV6-5 to TRBJ2-1; maybe TRBD2 (6 bases). This CDR3 comprises 15 residues. The germline V gene encodes CDR1 MNHEY and CDR2 SVGAGI. The V and J ends lost 5 bases and 6 bases respectively, with 17 bases between them. Here the CDR3 reads CASSPSGSGGNEQFF. The CDR3 DNA follows: TGTGCCAGCAGTCCCTCGGGATCCGGGGGCAATGAGCAGTTCTTC.

The V and J genes are TRBV7-2 and TRBJ1-2; possibly TRBD1 for D (5 bases). The V gene's germline CDR1 is SGHTA and CDR2 FQGNSA. The CDR3 has 15 residues. Trimming removed 4 bases from V and 0 bases from J, with 12 bases in between. The CDR3 reads CASSSLGGANYGYTF. CDR3 nucleotide sequence: TGTGCCAGCAGCTCCCTTGGGGGGGCTAACTATGGCTACACCTTC.